The clone carrying this T cell receptor beta chain was detected ten times or more. The sample comes from a study of blood T cells in healthy people across ages. The V gene's germline CDR1 is SGHRS and CDR2 YFSETQ. This CDR3 contains 14 residues. V was cut by 2 bases and J by 4 bases, with 13 bases left in between. Through a sample-barcoded 5' primer and a J-beta primer mix, a second PCR was run for about 6 to 11 cycles. TCRdb independently ran MiXCR on the 5' RACE reads; one entry per CDR3 protein. Of about 670,000 distinct CDR3 sequences listed, 52% are singletons. Sequencing was performed on blood. The receptor was derived from a woman older than 75 in good health. The gene calls are TRBV5-1 and TRBJ2-7; D remains ambiguous. For the CDR3, the DNA is TGCGCCAGCAGCTTCGTCGGTGGCAGGTACGAGCAGTACTTC. It encodes CASSFVGGRYEQYF.